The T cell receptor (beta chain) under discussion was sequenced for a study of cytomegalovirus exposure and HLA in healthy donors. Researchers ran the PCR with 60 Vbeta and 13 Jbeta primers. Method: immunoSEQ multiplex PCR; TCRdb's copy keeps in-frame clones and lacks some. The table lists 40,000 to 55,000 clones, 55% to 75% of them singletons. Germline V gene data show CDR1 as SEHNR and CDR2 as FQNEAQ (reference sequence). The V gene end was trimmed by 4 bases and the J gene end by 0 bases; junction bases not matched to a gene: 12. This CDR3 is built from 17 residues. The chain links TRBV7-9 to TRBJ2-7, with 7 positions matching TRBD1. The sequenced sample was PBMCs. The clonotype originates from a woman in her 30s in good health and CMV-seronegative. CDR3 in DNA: TGTGCCAGCAGCTCCTACGGACAGGACGACCACTCCTACGAGCAGTACTTC. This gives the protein CASSSYGQDDHSYEQYF.